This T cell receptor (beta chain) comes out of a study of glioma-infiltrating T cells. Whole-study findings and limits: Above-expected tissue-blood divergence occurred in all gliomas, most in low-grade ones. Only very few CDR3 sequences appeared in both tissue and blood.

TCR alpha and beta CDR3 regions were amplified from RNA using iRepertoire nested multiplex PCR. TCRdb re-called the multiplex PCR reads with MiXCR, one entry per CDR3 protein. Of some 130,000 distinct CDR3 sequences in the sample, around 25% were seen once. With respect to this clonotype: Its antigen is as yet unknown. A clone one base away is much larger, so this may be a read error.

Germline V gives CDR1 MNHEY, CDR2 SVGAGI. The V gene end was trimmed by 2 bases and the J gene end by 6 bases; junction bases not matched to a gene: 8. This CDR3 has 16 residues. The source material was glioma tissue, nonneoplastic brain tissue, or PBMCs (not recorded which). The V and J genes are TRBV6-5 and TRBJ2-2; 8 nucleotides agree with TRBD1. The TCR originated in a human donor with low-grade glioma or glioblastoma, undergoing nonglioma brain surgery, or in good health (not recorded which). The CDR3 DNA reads TGTGCCAGCAGTTACGCGTTCGGGACAGGTGCCGGGGAGCTGTTTTTT. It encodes CASSYAFGTGAGELFF.